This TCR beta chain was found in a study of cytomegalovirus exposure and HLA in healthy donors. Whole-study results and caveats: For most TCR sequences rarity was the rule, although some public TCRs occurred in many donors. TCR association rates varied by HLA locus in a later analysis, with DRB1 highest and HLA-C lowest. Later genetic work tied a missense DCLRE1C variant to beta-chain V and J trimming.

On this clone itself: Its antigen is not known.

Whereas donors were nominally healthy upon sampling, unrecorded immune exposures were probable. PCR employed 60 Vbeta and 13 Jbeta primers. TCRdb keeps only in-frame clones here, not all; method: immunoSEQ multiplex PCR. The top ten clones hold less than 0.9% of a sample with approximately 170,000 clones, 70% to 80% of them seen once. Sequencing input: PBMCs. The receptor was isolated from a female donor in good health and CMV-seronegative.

CDR3 protein: CSVDTTWGSQDTF. The CDR3 nucleotides read TGCAGCGTTGACACCACCTGGGGCAGTCAGGACACCTTC. The chain is built from TRBV29-1 and TRBJ1-2, with D tentatively TRBD1 (5 bases). The CDR3 sequence is 13 residues long. Trimming stripped 3 bases from V and 12 bases from J, with 20 bases between. Germline V gives CDR1 SQVTM, CDR2 ANQGSEA.